What follows are 28 T cell receptor beta chains derived from one specimen sequenced in a study of shared clonotypes between healthy human individuals. The method was immunoSEQ multiplex PCR; TCRdb's version includes in-frame clones alone and lacks a portion of them. The sample yields over a million clones, roughly 96% seen once. The sequenced sample was naive CD4+ T cells sorted from blood. Subset here: CD45RA+ positively selected. These receptors originate from a man under 40 in good health.

The V gene is TRBV4-3, the J gene TRBJ1-2; D not certain. This CDR3 has 17 residues. Deletions cut 5 bases from V and 2 bases from J, with 21 bases between. From germline, CDR1 is LGHNA and CDR2 YSLEER. The CDR3 region is CASSEGPAQQTNYGYTF. The CDR3 region has the DNA TGCGCCAGCAGCGAAGGGCCAGCTCAACAAACCAACTATGGCTACACCTTC.

This clone has just one count. CDR3: CASSLGRYSNQPQHF. CDR3 nucleotides: TGTGCCAGCAGCCTAGGGAGATATAGCAATCAGCCCCAGCATTTT. The rearrangement joins TRBV11-2 to TRBJ1-5; D unresolved. Germline V gives CDR1 SGHAT, CDR2 FQNNGV. V lost 5 bases to trimming and J lost 0 bases, with 11 bases between them. The CDR3 covers 15 residues.

The chain couples TRBV27 to TRBJ2-2; no clear D. CDR3 length: 14 amino acids. Trimming shortened V by 0 bases and J by 3 bases, and 5 bases separated the two germline ends. Germline CDR1 reads MNHEY; CDR2 reads SMNVEV (reference sequence). CDR3 protein: CASSLSFDTGELFF. Written as DNA, the CDR3 is TGTGCCAGCAGTTTATCCTTCGACACCGGGGAGCTGTTTTTT.

The J gene is TRBJ2-7, the V gene TRBV11-3; D is possibly TRBD1 (6 bases). The CDR3 runs to 15 residues. V lost 5 bases to trimming and J lost 5 bases, with 19 bases between them. CDR1 and CDR2 from the germline V gene are SGHNT and YENEEA. For the CDR3, the DNA is TGTGCCAGCAGCCGCAATCGGGACATGCGTGACGAGCAGTACTTC. Translation gives CASSRNRDMRDEQYF.

This rearrangement joins TRBV15 to TRBJ1-4; tentative D call: TRBD1 (5 bases). The V end lost 5 bases, the J end lost 4 bases, and 17 bases lay between the germline ends. Germline CDR1 is LNHNV and CDR2 is YYDKDF (reference sequence). The CDR3 spans 16 residues. The CDR3 is CATSPDRYRINEKLFF. Written as DNA, the CDR3 is TGTGCCACCAGCCCAGACCGCTACAGGATTAATGAAAAACTGTTTTTT. The full variable domain, rest sourced from reference TRBV15 and TRBJ1-4, is DAMVIQNPRYQVTQFGKPVTLSCSQTLNHNVMYWYQQKSSQAPKLLFHYYDKDFNNEADTPDNFQSRRPNTSFCFLDIRSPGLGDTAMYLCATSPDRYRINEKLFFGSGTQLSVL.

The V and J genes are TRBV7-9 and TRBJ1-4; D gene unclear. Germline loops: CDR1 SEHNR, CDR2 FQNEAQ (reference sequence). The CDR3 totals 11 residues. The V and J ends lost 3 bases and 10 bases respectively, with 6 bases between them. CDR3 DNA sequence: TGTGCCAGCAGCTTCCCCGGAAAACTGTTTTTT. Its translation is CASSFPGKLFF.

This chain connects TRBV2 to TRBJ2-5; 8 bases align to TRBD2. The CDR3 is 14 residues long. V gave up 4 bases and J gave up 4 bases; unmatched junction bases: 5. The germline gives CDR1 SNHLY, CDR2 FYNNEI. CDR3 sequence reads: CASSARAGGETQYF. The CDR3 DNA reads as TGTGCCAGCAGTGCCAGGGCGGGGGGAGAGACCCAGTACTTC.

The chain employs TRBV6-1 and TRBJ2-1; D is tentatively TRBD1 or TRBD2 (5 bases each). In germline, CDR1 is MNHNS, CDR2 SASEGT. Trimming pared 5 bases from V and 6 bases from J, leaving 14 bases between. CDR3 size: 14 residues. CDR3 DNA sequence: TGTGCCAGCAGTCGGGACCTTATAAGCAATGAGCAGTTCTTC. This encodes CASSRDLISNEQFF.

J is TRBJ2-7 and V is TRBV2; D possibly corresponds to TRBD2 (6 bases). Germline values: CDR1 SNHLY, CDR2 FYNNEI. The V gene lost 7 bases and the J gene lost 3 bases, with 25 bases spanning the gap. This CDR3 contains 17 residues. Written as DNA, the CDR3 is TGTGCCAGCACCAGAATCCATACAGGACTAACTGACTACGAGCAGTACTTC. It specifies CASTRIHTGLTDYEQYF.

Note on this clone: Distinct nucleotide sequences in the sample also encode this CDR3. Here the CDR3 DNA reads TGTGCCAGCTCACCGGGACAGAACAACGAGCAGTACTTC. Protein sequence: CASSPGQNNEQYF. The rearrangement links TRBV18 to TRBJ2-7, with 7 bases lining up with TRBD1. The V gene's germline CDR1 is KGHSH and CDR2 LQKENI. V lost 3 bases, J lost 5 bases, and 4 bases stayed unmatched. There are 13 residues in the CDR3.

This clone has a single count. The rearrangement links TRBV5-4 to TRBJ2-1, with D unresolved. The CDR3 has 15 amino acids. The ends were cut back, 2 bases at V and 12 bases at J, with 21 bases in the middle. In germline, CDR1 is SGHNT, CDR2 YYREEE (reference sequence). The CDR3 DNA reads as TGTGCCAGCAGCTTCCGGGTCGAAGGAAATGAAGGGCAGTTCTTC. Encoded protein: CASSFRVEGNEGQFF.

CDR3 sequence (DNA): TGTGCCACCAGCAGAGAGGACAGTTGGAACTATGGCTACACCTTC. Translated: CATSREDSWNYGYTF. The genes are TRBV15 and TRBJ1-2, with D perhaps TRBD1 (6 bases). The V gene lost 0 bases and the J gene lost 2 bases, with 10 bases spanning the gap. CDR3 length: 15 residues. Germline assignment: CDR1 LNHNV and CDR2 YYDKDF (reference sequence).

The chain uses TRBV28 and TRBJ2-7; D call uncertain. Germline V gives CDR1 MDHEN, CDR2 SYDVKM. V was trimmed by 4 bases and J by 5 bases, leaving 15 bases between them. This CDR3 spans 14 amino acids. CDR3 residues: CASSSSPRVDEQYF. The CDR3 DNA sequence: TGTGCCAGCAGTTCTTCCCCCCGGGTGGACGAGCAGTACTTC.

The chain recombines TRBV5-4 with TRBJ2-7; D call uncertain. The germline V gene has CDR1 SGHNT and CDR2 YYREEE (reference sequence). This CDR3 region has 11 residues. Between the trimmed V and J ends, which lost 4 bases and 6 bases, there was a span of 8 bases. The CDR3 loop reads CASSTRSEQYF. The CDR3 DNA is TGTGCCAGCAGCACTCGTAGCGAGCAGTACTTC.

This clone was seen just once. J is TRBJ2-5 and V is TRBV7-8; 8 bases align to TRBD2. The germline CDR1 and CDR2 sequences are SGHVS and FQNEAQ. Unmatched junction bases numbered 13, after V lost 2 bases and J lost 2 bases. CDR3 size: 18 residues. The DNA for the CDR3 is TGTGCCAGCAGCTTATTAGAACGGATAGCGGGAAAACAAGAGACCCAGTACTTC. Its translation: CASSLLERIAGKQETQYF.

The chain is built from TRBV30 and TRBJ1-1; weak D call: TRBD1 (5 bases). This CDR3 is built from 12 residues. Per germline, CDR1 GTSNPN and CDR2 SVGIG (reference sequence). V was shortened by 4 bases and J by 2 bases, with 8 bases between the two germline ends. CDR3 coding DNA: TGTGCCTGGACCAGGGTAAACACTGAAGCTTTCTTT. Translating it yields CAWTRVNTEAFF.

The rearrangement joins TRBV18 to TRBJ2-3; maybe TRBD1 (5 bases). This CDR3 is built from 14 residues. The germline V gene has CDR1 KGHSH and CDR2 LQKENI. Between the trimmed V and J ends, which lost 2 bases and 3 bases, there was a span of 9 bases. This CDR3 is CASSPWGGTDTQYF. CDR3 nucleotides: TGTGCCAGCTCACCATGGGGCGGTACAGATACGCAGTATTTT. The variable domain in full, with the rest retrieved from reference TRBV18 and TRBJ2-3, is NAGVMQNPRHLVRRRGQEARLRCSPMKGHSHVYWYRQLPEEGLKFMVYLQKENIIDESGMPKERFSAEFPKEGPSILRIQQVVRGDSAAYFCASSPWGGTDTQYFGPGTRLTVL.

The CDR3 loop is CSARQYEQYF. CDR3 bases: TGCAGTGCTAGACAATACGAGCAGTACTTC. The chain employs TRBV20-1 and TRBJ2-7; D unresolved. From germline, CDR1 is DFQATT and CDR2 SNEGSKA (reference sequence). The CDR3 contains 10 residues. Trimming took 2 bases from V and 4 from J, leaving 3 bases between them.

As for this clone: Distinct nucleotide sequences in the sample also encode this CDR3. The gene calls are TRBV28 and TRBJ2-7; D gene uncertain. Germline loops: CDR1 MDHEN, CDR2 SYDVKM. The CDR3 consists of 11 residues. The V gene lost 4 bases and the J gene lost 3 bases, with 4 bases spanning the gap. CDR3 in amino acids: CASSSNYEQYF. The CDR3 DNA sequence: TGTGCCAGCAGTTCGAACTACGAGCAGTACTTC.

The genes are TRBV30 and TRBJ1-1, with a weak D call TRBD1 (6 bases). The CDR3 runs to 14 residues. CDR1 and CDR2 from the germline V gene are GTSNPN and SVGIG (reference sequence). The germline V and J ends were trimmed by 1 base and 2 bases, with 11 bases remaining between them. This CDR3 reads CAWSEGGLNTEAFF. DNA for the CDR3: TGTGCCTGGAGTGAGGGGGGCCTTAACACTGAAGCTTTCTTT.

This clone appeared a single time. One end of the junction is discordant with germline, which a read error may explain. This rearrangement joins TRBV6-1 to TRBJ2-7, with 9 nucleotides matching TRBD1. The CDR3 spans 12 residues. From germline, CDR1 is MNHNS and CDR2 SASEGT. The CDR3, as DNA: TGTGCCAGCAGTGAACGGGGGGACAGGGAGAATTTC. Amino acids: CASSERGDRENF.

CDR3 in amino acids: CASSSIRGRMPDYGYTF. DNA for the CDR3: TGTGCCAGCAGTTCAATCAGGGGGCGAATGCCCGACTATGGCTACACCTTC. The rearrangement uses TRBV27 and TRBJ1-2, with TRBD1 matching over 8 bases. CDR3 length: 17 residues. The J segment lost 3 bases and the V segment lost 4 bases, leaving 13 bases of the junction unmatched. Germline V gene data show CDR1 as MNHEY and CDR2 as SMNVEV (reference sequence).

The chain carries TRBV7-2 and TRBJ1-5; D is unresolved. V was shortened by 5 bases and J by 5 bases, with 13 bases between the two germline ends. This CDR3 spans 14 amino acids. Germline V gives CDR1 SGHTA, CDR2 FQGNSA. CDR3 in amino acids: CASSPKSGHQPQHF. The DNA of the CDR3 is TGTGCCAGCAGCCCCAAATCTGGCCATCAGCCCCAGCATTTT.

This clone was detected once. V and J are TRBV29-1 and TRBJ1-1, with unresolved D. Trimming shortened V by 3 bases and J by 4 bases, and 12 bases separated the two germline ends. The CDR3 consists of 13 residues. Per the germline V gene, CDR1 is SQVTM and CDR2 is ANQGSEA. For the CDR3, the DNA is TGCAGCGTTGAGGTGAGGGTGGTCACTGAAGCTTTCTTT. It yields the protein CSVEVRVVTEAFF.

The chain couples TRBV10-3 to TRBJ2-7; D is unresolved. Germline loops: CDR1 ENHRY, CDR2 SYGVKD. The ends were cut back, 4 bases at V and 0 bases at J, with 10 bases in the middle. The CDR3 length is 14 residues. The CDR3 nucleotides read TGTGCCATCAGTGTTGGCCAGTCCTCCTACGAGCAGTACTTC. The encoded protein is CAISVGQSSYEQYF.

The rearrangement uses TRBV28 and TRBJ1-2; D is undetermined. The V end was cut by 2 bases, the J end by 8 bases, with 15 bases between. Germline CDR1 is MDHEN and CDR2 is SYDVKM. This CDR3 region has 14 residues. The CDR3 DNA reads as TGTGCCAGCAGTTTAGGGCCCCAACTCGGCGGCTACACCTTC. It yields the protein CASSLGPQLGGYTF.

Of note for this clone: This CDR3 is also generated by other DNA sequences in the sample. The chain uses TRBV4-1 and TRBJ2-1; D call uncertain. Germline assignment: CDR1 MGHRA and CDR2 YSYEKL. This CDR3 region has 16 residues. Trimming shortened V by 0 bases and J by 7 bases, and 16 bases separated the two germline ends. The CDR3 region is CASSQDSGRAGNEQFF. CDR3 coding DNA: TGCGCCAGCAGCCAAGATTCTGGAAGGGCCGGGAATGAGCAGTTCTTC.

This clone was recorded only once. The V gene is TRBV19, the J gene TRBJ2-5; 7 bases agree with TRBD1. V lost 5 bases, J lost 5 bases, and 8 bases stayed unmatched. The CDR3 totals 14 residues. Germline CDR1 and CDR2: LNHDA and SQIVND (reference sequence). The CDR3 spells CASSVRQGRETQYF. CDR3 nucleotides: TGTGCCAGTAGTGTAAGACAGGGTCGGGAGACCCAGTACTTC.